This TCR beta chain appears in the sequencing data of a study of T cells in Graves' hyperthyroidism and ophthalmopathy. Turning to the study itself: At initial diagnosis, before any treatment had begun, peripheral blood was obtained.

The PBMCs studied were ones that came from 10 ml fresh peripheral blood. TCR beta CDR3 regions were amplified from RNA transcripts. When the TCR CDR3 underwent first-round RT-PCR, the HTBI primer set was used. In TCRdb, the multiplex PCR reads were re-called with MiXCR into one record per CDR3 protein. Altogether more than 550,000 distinct CDR3 sequences are present, around 20% being singletons, with the ten largest covering over 15%. Sequencing was carried out using blood. The TCR sequence derives from a woman in her forties or fifties with Graves' hyperthyroidism that later progressed to Graves' ophthalmopathy.

This CDR3 reads CASSLLDPGLAGTQYF. CDR3 bases: TGTGCCAGCAGCTTATTAGACCCGGGACTAGCGGGGACCCAGTACTTC. V is TRBV7-2 and J is TRBJ2-5; TRBD2 agrees at 12 bases. The length of the CDR3 is 16 residues. Germline V gene sequence: CDR1 SGHTA, CDR2 FQGNSA. Trimming at V came to 2 bases and at J to 7 bases, leaving 8 bases not matched to a gene.